These 15 T cell receptor beta chains came from one sample sequenced in a study of cytomegalovirus exposure and HLA in healthy donors. The PCR ran on 60 Vbeta and 13 Jbeta primers. Using immunoSEQ multiplex PCR, the repertoire was profiled, and TCRdb retains in-frame clones only, with some absent. The sample has around 200,000 clones; 70% to 80% are singletons. Sequencing input: PBMCs. These receptors were collected from a woman aged 60-75 years in good health and CMV-seropositive.

In this sample, this clone turned up a few times. The gene calls are TRBV11-2 and TRBJ2-2; D is possibly TRBD2 (6 bases). V was pared by 1 base and J by 4 bases, with 10 bases between. Germline values: CDR1 SGHAT, CDR2 FQNNGV. The CDR3 is made up of 15 amino acids. The CDR3: CASSLGGLSTGELFF. The CDR3 nucleotides read TGTGCCAGCAGCTTAGGGGGACTCAGCACCGGGGAGCTGTTTTTT.

J is TRBJ1-5 and V is TRBV6-6; tentative D call: TRBD1 (6 bases). With 4 bases removed from V and 5 bases from J, the gap between germline ends came to 18 bases. In germline, CDR1 is MNHNY, CDR2 SVGAGI (reference sequence). CDR3 length equals 16 residues. The CDR3 DNA follows: TGTGCCAGCAGTTTGGGTTTAGCACAGGGTTATCAGCCCCAGCATTTT. Translation gives CASSLGLAQGYQPQHF.

The gene calls are TRBV6-4 and TRBJ2-1; TRBD2 might be the D (6 bases). The V and J ends lost 6 bases and 9 bases respectively, with 21 bases between them. Germline V lookup: CDR1 MRHNA, CDR2 SNTAGT. This CDR3 is 15 amino acids long. The CDR3 bases are TGTGCCAGCAGCCAGGACCCAATCCGGGGGTCTGAGCAGTTCTTC. It codes for CASSQDPIRGSEQFF.

This clone was seen a few times. This chain joins TRBV28 and TRBJ1-1; D uncertain. The germline V gene has CDR1 MDHEN and CDR2 SYDVKM. This CDR3 has 14 amino acids. V lost 7 bases to trimming and J lost 3 bases, with 15 bases between them. The CDR3 nucleotides are TGTGCCAGCACCCTATCCCCGGCGGACACTGAAGCTTTCTTT. Protein sequence: CASTLSPADTEAFF. Full variable domain (remainder filled in from reference TRBV28 and TRBJ1-1): DVKVTQSSRYLVKRTGEKVFLECVQDMDHENMFWYRQDPGLGLRLIYFSYDVKMKEKGDIPEGYSVSREKKERFSLILESASTNQTSMYLCASTLSPADTEAFFGQGTRLTVV.

J is TRBJ2-7 and V is TRBV30; no definite D call. V lost 0 bases to trimming and J lost 6 bases, with 15 bases between them. The length of the CDR3 is 14 residues. CDR1 and CDR2 from the germline V gene are GTSNPN and SVGIG (reference sequence). The CDR3 DNA follows: TGTGCCTGGAGTGTACGGTCGTTTTTTTGCGAGCAGTACTTC. Its protein product is CAWSVRSFFCEQYF.

The chain combines TRBV2 with TRBJ2-5; TRBD1 matches at 8 bases. The J segment lost 5 bases and the V segment lost 7 bases, leaving 9 bases of the junction unmatched. Germline loops: CDR1 SNHLY, CDR2 FYNNEI. The CDR3 loop spans 14 amino acids. CDR3 residues: CASKGGQGMETQYF. As DNA, the CDR3 is TGTGCCAGCAAGGGCGGACAGGGCATGGAGACCCAGTACTTC.

The chain is built from TRBV10-3 and TRBJ2-1, with 8 bases lining up with TRBD2. CDR3 length: 15 amino acids. CDR1 and CDR2 from the germline V gene are ENHRY and SYGVKD. V lost 1 base to trimming and J lost 7 bases; unmatched junction nucleotides: 6. This CDR3 reads CAISEWSGRSNEQFF. The CDR3 nucleotides are TGTGCCATCAGTGAGTGGAGCGGGAGAAGTAATGAGCAGTTCTTC.

The J gene is TRBJ2-7, the V gene TRBV7-2; 8 nucleotides match TRBD2. CDR1 and CDR2 from the germline V gene are SGHTA and FQGNSA. The V gene end was trimmed by 5 bases and the J gene end by 1 base; junction bases not matched to a gene: 7. CDR3 length: 15 residues. CDR3: CASSRTAGASYEQYF. The CDR3 nucleotides read TGTGCCAGCAGCCGTACAGCGGGAGCATCCTACGAGCAGTACTTC.

Only one count was recorded for this clone. In DNA, the CDR3 is TGTGCCACGACGGGACTGCCGGGGGGTGAGCAGTTCTTC. As protein: CATTGLPGGEQFF. The rearrangement uses TRBV2 and TRBJ2-1, with 7 bases matching TRBD2. Trimming at V came to 10 bases and at J to 9 bases, leaving 12 bases not matched to a gene. The CDR3 extends over 13 amino acids. Germline assignment: CDR1 SNHLY and CDR2 FYNNEI.

V and J are TRBV10-3 and TRBJ1-5; D unresolved. V lost 0 bases and J 5 bases, leaving 8 bases between the germline ends. The CDR3 has 14 amino acids. The germline V gene encodes CDR1 ENHRY and CDR2 SYGVKD. The CDR3 coding sequence is TGTGCCATCAGTGAGTCGGCACCCCATCAGCCCCAGCATTTT. Translation: CAISESAPHQPQHF.

This clone was observed a handful of times. The genes are TRBV9 and TRBJ2-6; D gene uncertain. The CDR3 runs to 15 residues. Germline V gene sequence: CDR1 SGDLS, CDR2 YYNGEE. The V end was cut by 0 bases, the J end by 3 bases, with 7 bases between. CDR3 in amino acids: CASSVDSYGANVLTF. The CDR3, as DNA: TGTGCCAGCAGCGTAGATAGCTATGGGGCCAACGTCCTGACTTTC.

The rearrangement joins TRBV7-9 to TRBJ2-1; 11 bases fit TRBD2. After removal of 3 bases from V and 8 bases from J, the junction contained 9 bases not matched to a gene. Looked up from germline, CDR1 is SEHNR and CDR2 is FQNEAQ (reference sequence). The CDR3 consists of 16 residues. The CDR3 nucleotides are TGTGCCAGCAGCTTTCTAGCGGGAGGTCCCCCTCATGAGCAGTTCTTC. Its translation is CASSFLAGGPPHEQFF.

The J gene is TRBJ2-7, the V gene TRBV19; D gene ambiguous. Germline values: CDR1 LNHDA, CDR2 SQIVND (reference sequence). The CDR3 has 12 residues. Trimming stripped 4 bases from V and 5 bases from J, with 9 bases between. This CDR3 reads CASSTPLNEQYF. The CDR3 DNA reads as TGTGCCAGTAGTACCCCACTCAACGAGCAGTACTTC.

CDR3 sequence reads: CASSPLGALQETQYF. The CDR3 region has the DNA TGTGCCAGCAGCCCCTTGGGGGCCCTCCAAGAGACCCAGTACTTC. This rearrangement joins TRBV9 to TRBJ2-5, with TRBD1 as a possible D gene (6 bases). CDR1 and CDR2 from the germline V gene are SGDLS and YYNGEE. This CDR3 is 15 amino acids long. The germline V and J ends were trimmed by 4 bases and 1 base, with 14 bases remaining between them. Combining the CDR3 with reference TRBV9 and TRBJ2-5 gives the whole variable domain DSGVTQTPKHLITATGQRVTLRCSPRSGDLSVYWYQQSLDQGLQFLIQYYNGEERAKGNILERFSAQQFPDLHSELNLSSLELGDSALYFCASSPLGALQETQYFGPGTRLLVL.

The gene calls are TRBV11-2 and TRBJ2-7; the D is unclear. CDR1 SGHAT and CDR2 FQNNGV come from the germline V gene. Trimming cost V 7 bases and J 3 bases, with 16 bases left between them. CDR3 size: 14 residues. The CDR3 bases are TGTGCCAGCAACCGAGGCGGTTACTACTACGAGCAGTACTTC. It codes for CASNRGGYYYEQYF.